These 27 T cell receptor beta chains came from one sample sequenced in a study of blood T cells in healthy people across ages. A second roughly 6 to 12 cycle PCR used barcoded and J-beta primers. TCRdb re-called the 5' RACE reads through MiXCR, storing one row per CDR3 protein. The data show roughly 1,000,000 distinct CDR3 sequences, roughly 24% seen once. The sample also formed part of further work on T cells of mothers and their children.

Sequences were obtained from blood. Source of these receptors: a girl aged 2-10 years in good health.

The chain has TRBV28 and TRBJ2-5; D is perhaps TRBD2 (6 bases). Trimming removed 10 bases from V and 4 bases from J, with 31 bases in between. CDR1 and CDR2 from the germline V gene are MDHEN and SYDVKM. CDR3 length equals 18 residues. For the CDR3, the DNA is TGTGCCACCTTTGGCTTCCTAGGATCTGCGGGATTAGGAGAGACCCAGTACTTC. Translation gives CATFGFLGSAGLGETQYF.

Concerning this clonotype: A junction end diverges from the germline sequence, so it may reflect a read error. J is TRBJ2-7 and V is TRBV7-7; 8 bases match TRBD2. The germline CDR1 and CDR2 sequences are SSHAT and FNYEAQ (reference sequence). The CDR3 runs to 16 residues. The CDR3 DNA follows: TGTGCTAGCAGCTTAGGGCGAGCGGGGGAAGGCTACGAGCAGTACTTC. The encoded protein is CASSLGRAGEGYEQYF.

A few counts support this clonotype. The V gene is TRBV29-1, the J gene TRBJ1-1; D is unclear. CDR1 is SQVTM and CDR2 is ANQGSEA in the germline V gene. Trimming cost V 5 bases and J 3 bases, with 7 bases left between them. The CDR3 is 11 amino acids. DNA of the CDR3: TGCAGCGTTCGAAAGGACACTGAAGCTTTCTTT. Translated: CSVRKDTEAFF. The variable domain in full, completed from reference TRBV29-1 and TRBJ1-1, reads SAVISQKPSRDICQRGTSLTIQCQVDSQVTMMFWYRQQPGQSLTLIATANQGSEATYESGFVIDKFPISRPNLTFSTLTVSNMSPEDSSIYLCSVRKDTEAFFGQGTRLTVV.

V usage is TRBV7-2 and J usage is TRBJ2-1, with D possibly matching TRBD2 (5 bases). Matching the DNA end better, TRBJ2-5 makes the J call doubtful. The germline V gene encodes CDR1 SGHTA and CDR2 FQGNSA. This CDR3 spans 14 amino acids. The CDR3 spells CASSLAGRSETQYF. Written as DNA, the CDR3 is TGTGCCAGCAGCTTAGCGGGGAGAAGTGAGACCCAGTACTTC.

This clonotype was seen a handful of times. The chain joins TRBV10-3 to TRBJ2-7; TRBD1 might be the D (5 bases). Germline V gene lookup returns CDR1 ENHRY and CDR2 SYGVKD. Trimming took 7 bases from V and 5 from J, leaving 15 bases between them. The CDR3 runs to 13 residues. As DNA, the CDR3 is TGTGCCATCAAGGGGCCTGAGTACCACGAGCAGTACTTC. Protein product: CAIKGPEYHEQYF.

The genes are TRBV7-2 and TRBJ2-5; D unresolved. The tail of the sequence fits TRBJ2-7 better, so the J call may be wrong. This CDR3 spans 15 amino acids. Germline assignment: CDR1 SGHTA and CDR2 FQGNSA. The CDR3 reads CASSLELASIYEQYF. As DNA, the CDR3 is TGTGCCAGCAGCTTAGAACTGGCCAGCATCTACGAGCAGTACTTC.

DNA for the CDR3: TGCGCCAGCAGCTGGGCTCCAATTAATGGTTATTCTGAGACCCAGTACTTC. Its translation is CASSWAPINGYSETQYF. This chain connects TRBV5-1 to TRBJ2-5; no firm D call. The CDR3 extends over 17 amino acids. The ends were cut back, 3 bases at V and 5 bases at J, with 23 bases in the middle. Germline V gene lookup returns CDR1 SGHRS and CDR2 YFSETQ.

To note about this clonotype: A much bigger clone sits one base away, suggesting this may be a read error. This chain uses TRBV6-4 with TRBJ2-3, with 10 bases that match TRBD2. Germline-derived CDR1 and CDR2 are MRHNA and SNTAGT. CDR3 length: 14 residues. Here the CDR3 DNA reads TGTGCCAGCAGTGAAGCGGGGGGGACAGATACGCGGTATTTT. Amino acids: CASSEAGGTDTRYF.

This clonotype was seen a few times. The chain employs TRBV20-1 and TRBJ2-1; D is unclear. This CDR3 spans 14 amino acids. Germline loops: CDR1 DFQATT, CDR2 SNEGSKA (reference sequence). The V end lost 3 bases, the J end lost 4 bases, and 13 bases lay between the germline ends. CDR3 protein: CSASLVERYNEQFF. In nucleotides, the CDR3 is TGCAGTGCTAGTTTGGTTGAGAGATACAATGAGCAGTTCTTC.

CDR3 sequence (DNA): TGCGCCAGCAGAGAGGACACGGCCTATGGCTACACCTTC. Residues: CASREDTAYGYTF. The rearrangement joins TRBV10-2 to TRBJ1-2; maybe TRBD1 (5 bases). The CDR3 runs 13 residues. Trimming shortened V by 6 bases and J by 4 bases, and 12 bases separated the two germline ends. CDR1 is WSHSY, CDR2 SAAADI, per germline.

This clonotype occurred a few times. The chain has TRBV7-2 and TRBJ2-5; 7 nucleotides line up with TRBD2. The V and J ends lost 0 bases and 4 bases, in that order; junction bases with no gene match: 5. The CDR3 loop spans 15 amino acids. CDR1 and CDR2 from the germline V gene are SGHTA and FQGNSA. The CDR3 protein is CASSLAGGSLETQYF. Written as DNA, the CDR3 is TGTGCCAGCAGCTTAGCGGGAGGGAGCCTAGAGACCCAGTACTTC.

In its sample, this clonotype was seen many times. The genes are TRBV5-1 and TRBJ2-5; D possibly corresponds to TRBD2 (7 bases). This CDR3 comprises 14 residues. The ends were cut back, 4 bases at V and 3 bases at J, with 13 bases in the middle. The germline gives CDR1 SGHRS, CDR2 YFSETQ. CDR3 sequence reads: CASSPGGTKETQYF. CDR3 nucleotides: TGCGCCAGCAGCCCCGGGGGGACAAAAGAGACCCAGTACTTC.

The sample holds a few counts of this clonotype. V gene TRBV20-1 combines with J gene TRBJ2-5, with D unresolved. The J call may be faulty, since TRBJ2-7 better matches the DNA end. This CDR3 comprises 15 residues. Germline assignment: CDR1 DFQATT and CDR2 SNEGSKA (reference sequence). The CDR3 here is CSARDLGRATYEQYF. The CDR3 nucleotides read TGCAGTGCTAGAGATCTGGGTCGGGCCACCTACGAGCAGTACTTC.

This chain joins TRBV7-3 and TRBJ1-2; D is possibly TRBD1 (5 bases). The CDR3 extends over 13 amino acids. Per the germline V gene, CDR1 is SGHTA and CDR2 is FQGTGA. V lost 2 bases and J 8 bases, leaving 12 bases between the germline ends. The CDR3 DNA is TGTGCCAGCAGCTTAGGGGGGATCTCAGGCTACACCTTC. The encoded protein is CASSLGGISGYTF.

This sequence joins TRBV29-1 and TRBJ2-1; TRBD2 matches 9 bases. V lost 8 bases, J lost 6 bases, and 5 bases stayed unmatched. Germline loops: CDR1 SQVTM, CDR2 ANQGSEA. The length of the CDR3 is 12 residues. CDR3 sequence reads: CSIGTSRNEQFF. The CDR3 nucleotides are TGCAGCATTGGGACTAGCCGCAATGAGCAGTTCTTC.

This clonotype came up many times. The chain is built from TRBV4-3 and TRBJ1-2; TRBD1 matches at 9 bases. J lost 6 bases, V lost 0 bases, and 5 bases had no gene match. Germline CDR1 reads LGHNA; CDR2 reads YSLEER. The CDR3 extends over 15 amino acids. This chain's CDR3 is CASSQDGTGTDGYTF. As DNA, the CDR3 is TGCGCCAGCAGCCAAGATGGGACAGGGACGGATGGCTACACCTTC.

Only a few counts were recorded for this clonotype. This chain links TRBV12-3 or TRBV12-4 with TRBJ2-3; 9 bases line up with TRBD2. CDR3 length: 17 amino acids. V shed 5 bases, J shed 4 bases, and the junction held 13 bases outside the gene matches. As DNA, the CDR3 is TGTGCCAGCAGTCCAAGTTCCCCAGCGGGAGGTGCAGATACGCAGTATTTT. Amino acid sequence: CASSPSSPAGGADTQYF.

The chain employs TRBV6-6 and TRBJ1-4, with D unresolved. The germline gives CDR1 MNHNY, CDR2 SVGAGI (reference sequence). The CDR3 loop spans 14 amino acids. Deletions cut 3 bases from V and 3 bases from J, with 8 bases between. The CDR3 DNA reads as TGTGCCAGCAGTTATGCCGGGCCTAATGAAAAACTGTTTTTT. Its translation: CASSYAGPNEKLFF.

The chain combines TRBV27 with TRBJ2-1; the D is unclear. V shed 1 base and J shed 9 bases, with 10 bases lying between them. This CDR3 spans 13 amino acids. The germline CDR1 and CDR2 sequences are MNHEY and SMNVEV (reference sequence). The CDR3, as DNA: TGTGCCAGCAGTTTATTGGTCCGGGCTGAGCAGTTCTTC. Its protein is CASSLLVRAEQFF.

This clonotype was picked up a small number of times. The rearrangement joins TRBV20-1 to TRBJ2-4; a possible D gene is TRBD1 (7 bases). The V end was cut by 6 bases, the J end by 7 bases, with 25 bases between. Germline V lookup: CDR1 DFQATT, CDR2 SNEGSKA (reference sequence). The CDR3 has 16 amino acids. CDR3 nucleotide sequence: TGCAGTGCCTCGAACCGGAAGGGGGCGGGGAGGAACATTCAGTACTTC. Translation gives CSASNRKGAGRNIQYF.

This clonotype has a handful of counts. This chain uses TRBV2 with TRBJ1-1; the D gene is possibly TRBD1 (6 bases). CDR1 and CDR2 (germline): SNHLY, FYNNEI. V lost 6 bases, J lost 5 bases, and 10 bases lay in between. This CDR3 has 12 amino acids. CDR3 sequence: CASRKQGTEAFF. CDR3 DNA: TGTGCCAGCAGAAAACAGGGAACTGAAGCTTTCTTT.

The chain links TRBV5-4 to TRBJ2-7; a possible D gene is TRBD2 (5 bases). CDR1 and CDR2 (germline): SGHNT, YYREEE (reference sequence). Deletions cut 1 base from V and 2 bases from J, with 13 bases between. This CDR3 comprises 15 residues. CDR3 nucleotide sequence: TGTGCCAGCAGCTTGTCGTGGGAGTCCCCCTACGAGCAGTACTTC. It yields the protein CASSLSWESPYEQYF. Full variable domain (missing parts from reference TRBV5-4 and TRBJ2-7): ETGVTQSPTHLIKTRGQQVTLRCSSQSGHNTVSWYQQALGQGPQFIFQYYREEENGRGNFPPRFSGLQFPNYSSELNVNALELDDSALYLCASSLSWESPYEQYFGPGTRLTVT.

Notes on this clonotype: Being one base from a much bigger clone, this may be a read error. This chain joins TRBV4-3 and TRBJ2-5; D unresolved. The J call may be mistaken, given a closer DNA end match to TRBJ2-1. Germline V gene lookup returns CDR1 LGHNA and CDR2 YSLEER. The length of the CDR3 is 12 residues. In DNA, the CDR3 is TGCGCCAGCAGCCAAGAGTTAGATGAGCAGTTCTTC. Encoded protein: CASSQELDEQFF.

In this sample, this clonotype turned up a few times. V is TRBV4-1 and J is TRBJ1-5, with D perhaps matching TRBD1 (6 bases). Germline V gene lookup returns CDR1 MGHRA and CDR2 YSYEKL. The germline V and J ends were trimmed by 4 bases and 3 bases, with 16 bases remaining between them. The CDR3 extends over 16 amino acids. Here the CDR3 DNA reads TGCGCCAGCAGCCCAAGCCGGGGGGCGTCCAATCAGCCCCAGCATTTT. It is translated as CASSPSRGASNQPQHF.

CDR3 region: CASSPAPGPSGNTIYF. The CDR3 DNA is TGTGCCAGCAGCCCAGCCCCCGGCCCGTCTGGAAACACCATATATTTT. V is TRBV7-9 and J is TRBJ1-3; D is unclear. V was trimmed by 5 bases and J by 1 base, leaving 15 bases between them. CDR1 and CDR2 (germline): SEHNR, FQNEAQ (reference sequence). CDR3 length: 16 residues.

Notes on this clonotype: An end of the junction does not agree with germline; a read error may underlie this. The genes are TRBV7-6 and TRBJ1-5; no reliable D call. The CDR3 has 15 residues. Germline CDR1 SGHVS, CDR2 FNYEAQ. The CDR3 DNA sequence: TGCGCCAGCAGCCAAGATTTCGGGAAGTATCAGCCCCAGCATTTT. Translating gives CASSQDFGKYQPQHF.

This chain uses TRBV7-9 with TRBJ2-5; the D gene is possibly TRBD1 (6 bases). V was cut by 5 bases and J by 5 bases, with 18 bases left in between. The CDR3 has 15 residues. CDR1 and CDR2 from the germline V gene are SEHNR and FQNEAQ (reference sequence). The CDR3, as DNA: TGTGCCAGCAGCGGGACATACCAGGGATGGGAGACCCAGTACTTC. Translation: CASSGTYQGWETQYF.